Listed below are T cell receptor beta chains from one sample, sequenced in a study of blood T cell repertoires in COVID-19. Assay: immunoSEQ multiplex PCR; the TCRdb copy retains only in-frame clones and omits some. The profile shows a few hundred thousand clones, about 84% of them singletons. Input material: PBMCs or T cells enriched from blood (not recorded which). Receptors were obtained from a young man with acute COVID-19. Both conserved end residues are part of each CDR3.

J | V | CDR3
TRBJ2-5 | TRBV29-1 | CSVEVVRGETQYF
TRBJ1-5 | TRBV5-1 | CASSSQGPWEPQHF
TRBJ2-1 | TRBV2 | CASSVDLSSYNEQFF
TRBJ1-1 | TRBV12-5 | CASGLASLGTANTEAFF
TRBJ1-2 | TRBV29-1 | CSVRGQGLGYGYTF
TRBJ2-3 | TRBV3-1/TRBV3-2 | CASSPRGTASTDTQYF
TRBJ2-3 | TRBV24-1 | CATSDGQTHTDTQYF
TRBJ2-1 | TRBV12-5 | CASMKEFNEQFF
TRBJ2-5 | TRBV10-1 | CASSEEASNQETQYF
TRBJ1-1 | TRBV28 | CASSQVANTEAFF
TRBJ1-5 | TRBV11-2 | CASSLGGSSYQPQHF
TRBJ2-5 | TRBV5-1 | CASSLSGQETQYF
TRBJ2-7 | TRBV19 | CASSIRDRRIYEQYF
TRBJ1-6 | TRBV19 | CASSIGQGNSPLHF
TRBJ2-1 | TRBV7-9 | CASRGLAESSYNEQFF
TRBJ1-1 | TRBV19 | CASRPDRGRTEAFF
TRBJ2-7 | TRBV5-1 | CASSWTLTGLSYEQYF
TRBJ2-7 | TRBV2 | CASSRGQGKYEQYF
TRBJ1-1 | TRBV19 | CASKVGGITEAFF
TRBJ1-5 | TRBV7-9 | CASSLGVANQPQHF
TRBJ2-3 | TRBV28 | CASSLLQGTDTQYF
TRBJ2-2 | TRBV11-2 | CASSFEAGVTGELFF
TRBJ2-1 | TRBV5-1 | CASSSYEGNEQFF
TRBJ1-5 | TRBV19 | CASSAVQGIQPQHF
TRBJ1-2 | TRBV24-1 | CATSDVGTGGEGYTF
TRBJ1-5 | TRBV12-3/TRBV12-4 | CASLKRGQPQHF